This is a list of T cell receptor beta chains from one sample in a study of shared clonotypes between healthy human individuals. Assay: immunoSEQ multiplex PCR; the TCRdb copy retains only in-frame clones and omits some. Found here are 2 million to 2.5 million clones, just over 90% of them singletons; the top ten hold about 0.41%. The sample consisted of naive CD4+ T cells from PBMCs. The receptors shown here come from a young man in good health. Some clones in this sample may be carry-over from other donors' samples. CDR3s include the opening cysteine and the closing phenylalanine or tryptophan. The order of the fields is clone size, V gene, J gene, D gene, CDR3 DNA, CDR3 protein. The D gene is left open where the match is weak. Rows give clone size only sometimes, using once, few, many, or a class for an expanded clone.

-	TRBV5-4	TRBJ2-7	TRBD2	TGTGCCAGCAGCTCGGGACTAGCGACCTACGAGCAGTACTTC	CASSSGLATYEQYF
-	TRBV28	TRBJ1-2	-	TGTGCCAGCAGCGTCGGGGTTAACTATGGCTACACCTTC	CASSVGVNYGYTF
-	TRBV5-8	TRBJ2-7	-	TGTGCCAGCAGCTTAAGTAATTACGAGCAGTACTTC	CASSLSNYEQYF
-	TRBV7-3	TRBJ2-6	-	TGTGCCAGCAGCTTCCCGGGCTCTGGGGCCAACGTCCTGACTTTC	CASSFPGSGANVLTF
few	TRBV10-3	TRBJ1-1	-	TGTGCCATCGGTTACAGGGACTCCCCTGAAGCTTTCTTT	CAIGYRDSPEAFF
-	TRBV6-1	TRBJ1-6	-	TGTGCCAGCAGTGAGGCCGAAGTTTGGGGGAATTCACCCCTCCACTTT	CASSEAEVWGNSPLHF
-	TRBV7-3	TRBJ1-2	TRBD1	TGTGCCAGCAGCTTACCGACAGGGGTAGGCTACACCTTC	CASSLPTGVGYTF
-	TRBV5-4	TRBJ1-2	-	TGTGCCACGACTTTGACAGGCCCTAACTATGGCTACACCTTC	CATTLTGPNYGYTF
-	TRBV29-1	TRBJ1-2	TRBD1	TGCAGCGTTGATCGTCTGGGGACAGGGGCCGATGGCTACACCTTC	CSVDRLGTGADGYTF
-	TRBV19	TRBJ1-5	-	TGTGCCAGTAGTATACCCGGGGGGGCGAGTCAGCCCCAGCATTTT	CASSIPGGASQPQHF
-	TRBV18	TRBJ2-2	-	TGTGCCAGCTCACCCGGGACGGTCACCGGGGAGCTGTTTTTT	CASSPGTVTGELFF
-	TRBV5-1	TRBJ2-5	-	TGCGCCAGCCGCGGGTATGGCAGCCAAGAGACCCAGTACTTC	CASRGYGSQETQYF
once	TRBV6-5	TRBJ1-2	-	TGTGCCAGCAGTTACGCCACACCCTTGATTCCCTATGGCTACACCTTC	CASSYATPLIPYGYTF
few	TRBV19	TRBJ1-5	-	TGTGCCAGTAGTGCCCCACCAGGTTATAGCAATCAGCCCCAGCATTTT	CASSAPPGYSNQPQHF
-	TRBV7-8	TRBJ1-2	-	TGTGCCAGCAGCCTAGGCGGCGGACCTATCTATGGCTACACCTTC	CASSLGGGPIYGYTF
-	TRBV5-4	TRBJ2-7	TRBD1	TGTGCCAGCAGCCGGGACAGTGGACTCGAGCAGTACTTC	CASSRDSGLEQYF
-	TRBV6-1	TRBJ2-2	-	TGTGCCAGCAGGACTGGTTCCACCGGGGAGCTGTTTTTT	CASRTGSTGELFF
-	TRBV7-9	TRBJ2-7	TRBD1	TGTGCCAGCAGCTTGAGACAGGGGGCGTACGAGCAGTACTTC	CASSLRQGAYEQYF
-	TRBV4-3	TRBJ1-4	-	TGCGCCAGCAGCCGCGGGACGCCATCAACTAATGAAAAACTGTTTTTT	CASSRGTPSTNEKLFF
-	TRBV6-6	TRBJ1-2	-	TGTGCCAGCAGCGAAAACAGGGAGGGCTATGGCTACACCTTC	CASSENREGYGYTF
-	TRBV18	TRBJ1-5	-	TGTGCCAGCTCACCCTCTTCGGGGACCTACAATCAGCCCCAGCATTTT	CASSPSSGTYNQPQHF
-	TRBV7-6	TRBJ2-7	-	TGTGCCAGCAGCTTAGAAGCTACGGGGGAGCAGTACTTC	CASSLEATGEQYF
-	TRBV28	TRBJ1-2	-	TGTGCCAGCAGTTTACGGCAGGGTCACTATGGCTACACCTTC	CASSLRQGHYGYTF
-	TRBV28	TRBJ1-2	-	TGTGCCAGCAGTTTGTCAGGGGAAAATGGCTACACCTTC	CASSLSGENGYTF
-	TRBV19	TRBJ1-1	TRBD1	TGTGCCAGTAGTCCCACGACAGGGGGGGGGCGACGAACTGAAGCTTTCTTT	CASSPTTGGGRRTEAFF
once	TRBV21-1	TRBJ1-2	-	TGTGCCAGCAGCAAAGGGAGGGGGGTAAGCTCAGCTAACTATGGCTACACCTTC	CASSKGRGVSSANYGYTF
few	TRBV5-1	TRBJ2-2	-	TGCGCCAGCAGCCCGGGACTGCCCGCCGGGGAGCTGTTTTTT	CASSPGLPAGELFF
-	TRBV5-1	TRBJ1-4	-	TGCGCCAGCAGCCCCCCGGGGGGACGGGAAAAACTGTTTTTT	CASSPPGGREKLFF
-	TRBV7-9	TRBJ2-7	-	TGTGCCAGCAGCTTAGTTACCGCCAACTACGAGCAGTACTTC	CASSLVTANYEQYF
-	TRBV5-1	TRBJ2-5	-	TGCGCCAGCAGCTTGGGCTTTGGCGAGACCCAGTACTTC	CASSLGFGETQYF
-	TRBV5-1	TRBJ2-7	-	TGCGCCAGCAGCTTGTCTGGGCAGTACGAGCAGTACTTC	CASSLSGQYEQYF
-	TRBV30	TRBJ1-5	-	TGTGCCTGGAGTAGAGGGTTGGATCAGCCCCAGCATTTT	CAWSRGLDQPQHF
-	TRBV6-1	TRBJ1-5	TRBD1	TGTGCCAGCAGTGCCCCGGGACAGGGGAGGAATCAGCCCCAGCATTTT	CASSAPGQGRNQPQHF
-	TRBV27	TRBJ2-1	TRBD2	TGTGCCAGCAGCCTATCTCCTAGCGGGAGAAACAATGAGCAGTTCTTC	CASSLSPSGRNNEQFF
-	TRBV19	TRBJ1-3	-	TGTGCCAGCGATGTAGGTAAAGGACGGTCGAGCTCTGGAAACACCATATATTTT	CASDVGKGRSSSGNTIYF
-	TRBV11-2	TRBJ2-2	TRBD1	TGTGCCAGCAGCTTAGATCGCTGGCAGGGGGCGAACACCGGGGAGCTGTTTTTT	CASSLDRWQGANTGELFF
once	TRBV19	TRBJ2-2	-	TGTGCCAGTTGGGAAAGGCGGAACACCGGGGAGCTGTTTTTT	CASWERRNTGELFF
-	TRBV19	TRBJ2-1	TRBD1	TGTGCCAGTAGTGTCGGGACAGGGGGCACCGATGAGCAGTTCTTC	CASSVGTGGTDEQFF
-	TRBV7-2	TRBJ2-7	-	TGTGCCAGCCAGCAACTCAGGGGAACCTCCTACGAGCAGTACTTC	CASQQLRGTSYEQYF
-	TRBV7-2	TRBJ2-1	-	TGTGCCAGCAGCTTAGGACCAGGAACCGATGAGCAGTTCTTC	CASSLGPGTDEQFF
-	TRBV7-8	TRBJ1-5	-	TGTGCCAGCCGCCGGGACGGAGATCAGCCCCAGCATTTT	CASRRDGDQPQHF